The next 30 T cell receptor beta chains were all read from a single sample in a study of blood T cell repertoires in COVID-19. Generated by immunoSEQ multiplex PCR, the TCRdb table keeps only in-frame clones and is missing some. The table records 55,000 to 70,000 clones, roughly 79% of them present only once. The source material was peripheral blood. The source of these receptors is a man in his sixties with acute or convalescent COVID-19.

V and J are TRBV11-1 and TRBJ1-1, with 8 bases fitting TRBD1. The junction had 4 bases not matched to a gene; V was cut back by 5 bases and J by 5 bases. The CDR3 is 13 amino acids. Germline CDR1 and CDR2: SGHAT and FQDESV (reference sequence). The CDR3 nucleotides read TGTGCCAGCAGCCCCGGACAGGGTACTGAAGCTTTCTTT. Translation gives CASSPGQGTEAFF.

This clone was counted between two and nine times. V and J are TRBV5-1 and TRBJ2-3; D perhaps matches TRBD2 (6 bases). The CDR3 consists of 15 residues. V was shortened by 3 bases and J by 1 base, with 12 bases between the two germline ends. The germline gives CDR1 SGHRS, CDR2 YFSETQ. The CDR3 reads CASSYSGGGTDTQYF. Here the CDR3 DNA reads TGCGCCAGCAGCTATAGCGGCGGTGGCACAGATACGCAGTATTTT.

The chain links TRBV19 to TRBJ1-2; the D is unclear. Per the germline V gene, CDR1 is LNHDA and CDR2 is SQIVND (reference sequence). The CDR3 has 15 residues. V lost 5 bases and J lost 0, with 13 bases in between. The chain's CDR3 is CASSLRTGANYGYTF. The CDR3 DNA is TGTGCCAGTAGTCTCAGGACGGGAGCTAACTATGGCTACACCTTC.

This sequence joins TRBV7-6 and TRBJ1-3; weak D call: TRBD1 (5 bases). V was pared by 1 base and J by 2 bases, with 9 bases between. This CDR3 is 15 amino acids long. Germline CDR1 reads SGHVS; CDR2 reads FNYEAQ. CDR3 in DNA: TGTGCCAGCAGCTTAGGGGGCGCCGCTGGAAACACCATATATTTT. It yields the protein CASSLGGAAGNTIYF. The variable domain in full, completed from reference TRBV7-6 and TRBJ1-3, reads GAGVSQSPRYKVTKRGQDVALRCDPISGHVSLYWYRQALGQGPEFLTYFNYEAQQDKSGLPNDRFSAERPEGSISTLTIQRTEQRDSAMYRCASSLGGAAGNTIYFGEGSWLTVV.

A few counts support this clone. This chain connects TRBV5-8 to TRBJ2-5; 8 bases align to TRBD1. The CDR3 is 13 amino acids. With 3 bases clipped from V and 4 bases from J, the junction kept 2 bases outside the gene matches. CDR1 is SGHTS and CDR2 is YDEGEE in the germline V gene. The CDR3 bases are TGTGCCAGCAGCTACAGGGGGAGAGAGACCCAGTACTTC. Protein product: CASSYRGRETQYF.

This clone was seen a few times. The rearrangement uses TRBV11-3 and TRBJ2-5, with 7 bases identical to TRBD2. J was trimmed by 4 bases and V by 6 bases; bases with no gene match: 5. The CDR3 runs 13 residues. In germline, CDR1 is SGHNT, CDR2 YENEEA. CDR3 nucleotides: TGTGCCAGCAGTTCGGGGGGATCAGAGACCCAGTACTTC. Translation gives CASSSGGSETQYF.

The rearrangement links TRBV13 to TRBJ2-7, with TRBD1 matching 9 bases. This CDR3 is built from 14 residues. Per germline, CDR1 PRHDT and CDR2 FYEKMQ (reference sequence). The V and J ends lost 4 bases and 1 base, in that order; junction bases with no gene match: 2. The CDR3 spells CASSSGTGSYEQYF. The CDR3 region has the DNA TGTGCCAGCAGCTCCGGGACAGGGTCCTACGAGCAGTACTTC.

The chain has TRBV7-2 and TRBJ2-7; D unclear. This CDR3 is built from 14 residues. Trimming shortened V by 2 bases and J by 2 bases, and 10 bases separated the two germline ends. Per germline, CDR1 SGHTA and CDR2 FQGNSA. Written as DNA, the CDR3 is TGTGCCAGCAGCTTACCCGTGGCTCCCTACGAGCAGTACTTC. Protein: CASSLPVAPYEQYF.

The chain carries TRBV7-3 and TRBJ1-2; 7 nucleotides agree with TRBD1. CDR3 length: 12 residues. Germline CDR1 is SGHTA and CDR2 is FQGTGA. V gave up 4 bases and J gave up 10 bases; unmatched junction bases: 6. CDR3 in amino acids: CASSSGGTDYTF. The CDR3 nucleotides read TGTGCCAGCAGCTCAGGGGGGACAGACTACACCTTC. Together with reference TRBV7-3 and TRBJ1-2, the CDR3 gives the full variable domain: GAGVSQTPSNKVTEKGKYVELRCDPISGHTALYWYRQSLGQGPEFLIYFQGTGAADDSGLPNDRFFAVRPEGSVSTLKIQRTERGDSAVYLCASSSGGTDYTFGSGTRLTVV.

This chain connects TRBV24-1 to TRBJ2-1; D remains unclear. The CDR3 loop spans 12 amino acids. V dropped 3 bases and J dropped 6 bases, with 5 bases sitting between them. The germline V gene has CDR1 KGHDR and CDR2 SFDVKD. CDR3 bases: TGTGCCACCAGTGATCGTTTCAATGAGCAGTTCTTC. Translation: CATSDRFNEQFF.

V gene TRBV7-3 combines with J gene TRBJ1-6; 10 nucleotides align to TRBD1. V gave up 1 base and J gave up 8 bases; unmatched junction bases: 5. This CDR3 spans 16 amino acids. The V gene's germline CDR1 is SGHTA and CDR2 FQGTGA. CDR3 coding DNA: TGTGCCAGCAGCTTAAGGGGACAGGGGACGGATTCACCCCTCCACTTT. Amino acid sequence: CASSLRGQGTDSPLHF.

This chain joins TRBV11-1 and TRBJ2-7; D is undetermined. V was pared by 1 base and J by 4 bases, with 14 bases between. Germline CDR1 reads SGHAT; CDR2 reads FQDESV (reference sequence). The CDR3 sequence is 15 residues long. CDR3 region: CASSLGMTGGYEQYF. CDR3 nucleotides: TGTGCCAGCAGCTTAGGCATGACGGGTGGATACGAGCAGTACTTC.

A word on this clone: Compared with germline, one end of the junction differs, possibly owing to a read error. The chain carries TRBV2 and TRBJ2-7; 10 bases fit TRBD1. CDR1 and CDR2 (germline): SNHLY, FYNNEI. The CDR3 consists of 14 residues. CDR3 bases: TGTGCCAGCAGGCCGACAGGGGGCTCCGACGAGCAGTACTTC. This codes for CASRPTGGSDEQYF.

The J gene is TRBJ1-1, the V gene TRBV2; D is unresolved. Germline V lookup: CDR1 SNHLY, CDR2 FYNNEI. V was trimmed by 4 bases and J by 5 bases, leaving 5 bases between them. This CDR3 is 11 amino acids long. CDR3 nucleotide sequence: TGTGCCAGCAGTGTCGCGACTGAAGCTTTCTTT. Its protein is CASSVATEAFF.

The chain employs TRBV5-4 and TRBJ1-2, with D unresolved. V dropped 3 bases and J dropped 5 bases, with 17 bases sitting between them. There are 15 residues in the CDR3. Germline CDR1 is SGHNT and CDR2 is YYREEE (reference sequence). The CDR3 nucleotides read TGTGCCAGCAGCTCCAAGCGAACCGAGACTTATGGCTACACCTTC. Translating it yields CASSSKRTETYGYTF.

The chain recombines TRBV6-1 with TRBJ1-2; 9 positions agree with TRBD1. J was trimmed by 6 bases and V by 2 bases; bases with no gene match: 4. CDR3 length: 14 amino acids. Germline CDR1 MNHNS, CDR2 SASEGT. The CDR3 region has the DNA TGTGCCAGCAGTGAAAGGGACAGGGCGGATGGCTACACCTTC. Amino acid sequence: CASSERDRADGYTF.

Here the CDR3 DNA reads TGTGCCAGCAGCTTGGCCACCCACACCCGGACTTATGGCTACACCTTC. This sequence encodes CASSLATHTRTYGYTF. The chain employs TRBV5-8 and TRBJ1-2; D is unclear. The CDR3 consists of 16 residues. Looked up from germline, CDR1 is SGHTS and CDR2 is YDEGEE. The V end lost 0 bases, the J end lost 5 bases, and 17 bases lay between the germline ends.

The chain links TRBV25-1 to TRBJ1-1; a possible D gene is TRBD1 (5 bases). The germline CDR1 and CDR2 sequences are MGHDK and SYGVNS. V was clipped by 3 bases and J by 3 bases, with 14 bases between them. The CDR3 runs 15 residues. This CDR3 reads CASSDARSGDTEAFF. In DNA, the CDR3 is TGTGCCAGCAGTGATGCCCGTTCGGGGGACACTGAAGCTTTCTTT.

The chain has TRBV7-2 and TRBJ2-1, with D possibly TRBD1 on 5 matching bases. CDR3 length: 15 residues. V was trimmed by 3 bases and J by 5 bases, leaving 14 bases between them. Per the germline V gene, CDR1 is SGHTA and CDR2 is FQGNSA. CDR3 region: CASSFRWGRDNEQFF. In DNA form, the CDR3 reads TGTGCCAGCAGCTTCCGTTGGGGCCGGGACAATGAGCAGTTCTTC.

This clone has a single count. The chain links TRBV7-8 to TRBJ1-3; TRBD1 matches 8 bases. CDR3 size: 14 residues. The V and J ends lost 5 bases and 3 bases, in that order; junction bases with no gene match: 3. Germline V gives CDR1 SGHVS, CDR2 FQNEAQ. For the CDR3, the DNA is TGTGCCAGCAGCACCGGGACAGGTGGAAACACCATATATTTT. Amino acid sequence: CASSTGTGGNTIYF.

This chain links TRBV12-5 with TRBJ1-2; no definite D call. Germline V gene lookup returns CDR1 LGHNT and CDR2 FRNRAP. V lost 1 base and J lost 1, with 10 bases in between. The CDR3 covers 15 residues. The DNA of the CDR3 is TGTGCTAGTGGTTTGGCCTACGCGAGTAACTATGGCTACACCTTC. It is translated as CASGLAYASNYGYTF.

V gene TRBV5-6 combines with J gene TRBJ1-5; tentatively, D is TRBD1 (5 bases). Germline-derived CDR1 and CDR2 are SGHDT and YYEEEE. The V gene lost 4 bases and the J gene lost 3 bases, with 11 bases spanning the gap. This CDR3 is built from 14 residues. The CDR3 here is CASSTMGLNQPQHF. DNA of the CDR3: TGTGCCAGCAGCACAATGGGGCTCAATCAGCCCCAGCATTTT.

This sequence joins TRBV5-5 and TRBJ1-5; D is uncertain. V shed 4 bases and J shed 7 bases, with 12 bases lying between them. Germline CDR1 SGHKS, CDR2 YYEKEE (reference sequence). This CDR3 has 13 amino acids. The CDR3 is CASSTVSNQPQHF. The CDR3 DNA reads as TGTGCCAGCAGCACAGTGTCGAACCAGCCCCAGCATTTT.

The chain recombines TRBV11-3 with TRBJ1-1; D uncertain. V lost 6 bases and J lost 3, with 11 bases in between. The CDR3 loop spans 13 amino acids. In germline, CDR1 is SGHNT, CDR2 YENEEA. The CDR3 protein is CASSKVRDTEAFF. The CDR3 DNA reads TGTGCCAGCAGTAAAGTGAGGGACACTGAAGCTTTCTTT. The complete variable domain, with remaining parts taken from reference TRBV11-3 and TRBJ1-1, reads EAGVVQSPRYKIIEKKQPVAFWCNPISGHNTLYWYLQNLGQGPELLIRYENEEAVDDSQLPKDRFSAERLKGVDSTLKIQPAELGDSAVYLCASSKVRDTEAFFGQGTRLTVV.

The CDR3, as DNA: TGTGCCAGCAGTTATTCGAAGAACGGCGGGGTCACTGAAGCTTTCTTT. Its translation is CASSYSKNGGVTEAFF. This rearrangement joins TRBV6-9 to TRBJ1-1, with unresolved D. This CDR3 has 16 amino acids. Deletions cut 0 bases from V and 4 bases from J, with 15 bases between. Germline V CDR1 and CDR2: MNHGY, SVAAGI.

This clone was seen a few times. This chain uses TRBV7-3 with TRBJ2-1; 9 bases align to TRBD2. The CDR3 consists of 16 residues. J was trimmed by 0 bases and V by 5 bases; bases with no gene match: 5. Germline V lookup: CDR1 SGHTA, CDR2 FQGTGA. The CDR3 nucleotides are TGTGCCAGCAGCACAAGCGGGGGGAGCTCCTACAATGAGCAGTTCTTC. Translation gives CASSTSGGSSYNEQFF.

This clone showed up just a few times. V gene TRBV2 combines with J gene TRBJ1-6, with 7 bases lining up with TRBD1. The CDR3 loop spans 14 amino acids. Unmatched junction bases numbered 9, after V lost 8 bases and J lost 8 bases. Germline V gene sequence: CDR1 SNHLY, CDR2 FYNNEI. The CDR3 sequence: CASSQTGRYSPLHF. CDR3 coding DNA: TGTGCCAGCTCCCAGACAGGGAGGTATTCACCCCTCCACTTT.

The rearrangement uses TRBV5-1 and TRBJ1-5, with no clear D. Germline V gene lookup returns CDR1 SGHRS and CDR2 YFSETQ. Trimming cost V 4 bases and J 0 bases, with 20 bases left between them. The CDR3 length is 18 residues. In nucleotides, the CDR3 is TGCGCCAGCAGCCCCACTCACCCCCGGACTGCTAGCAATCAGCCCCAGCATTTT. Protein sequence: CASSPTHPRTASNQPQHF. Together with reference TRBV5-1 and TRBJ1-5, the CDR3 gives the full variable domain: KAGVTQTPRYLIKTRGQQVTLSCSPISGHRSVSWYQQTPGQGLQFLFEYFSETQRNKGNFPGRFSGRQFSNSRSEMNVSTLELGDSALYLCASSPTHPRTASNQPQHFGDGTRLSIL.

CDR3 nucleotide sequence: TGTGCCAGCAGCCAGAACTTTGCTAGCGGGGGAAAGACCCAGTACTTC. Protein sequence: CASSQNFASGGKTQYF. The chain couples TRBV11-2 to TRBJ2-5, with 10 bases aligning to TRBD2. V trimming: 5 bases; J trimming: 6 bases; junction bases outside the gene matches: 12. From germline, CDR1 is SGHAT and CDR2 FQNNGV. The CDR3 covers 16 residues.

The rearrangement uses TRBV5-5 and TRBJ1-1; 7 bases agree with TRBD1. Germline lookup yields CDR1 SGHKS and CDR2 YYEKEE (reference sequence). The trim removed 3 bases at V and 5 bases at J, leaving 10 bases unmatched. CDR3 length equals 15 residues. The CDR3 bases are TGTGCCAGCAGCTCCCCCCGACAGGGAGGAACTGAAGCTTTCTTT. It codes for CASSSPRQGGTEAFF.